This entry lists 31 T cell receptor beta chains sequenced from one sample in a study of blood T cell repertoires in COVID-19. Libraries were prepared by immunoSEQ multiplex PCR; TCRdb keeps only in-frame clonotypes and omits some of them. Of 93,000 or so clones listed, roughly 89% are singletons. The specimen sequenced was peripheral blood. These receptors originate from a woman older than 75 in a cohort sampled during active COVID-19.

The J gene is TRBJ1-6, the V gene TRBV10-1; D is perhaps TRBD1 (6 bases). The germline gives CDR1 WNHNN, CDR2 SYGVQD (reference sequence). With 3 bases removed from V and 7 bases from J, the gap between germline ends came to 13 bases. The CDR3 contains 15 residues. CDR3 bases: TGCGCCAGCAGTGATGGTCAGGGGAAGAATTCACCCCTCCACTTT. Translation: CASSDGQGKNSPLHF.

The chain carries TRBV9 and TRBJ2-1; TRBD2 might be the D (6 bases). Germline CDR1 SGDLS, CDR2 YYNGEE. The V gene lost 4 bases and the J gene lost 4 bases, with 21 bases spanning the gap. The CDR3 is made up of 17 amino acids. DNA for the CDR3: TGTGCCAGCAGCCGAGTAAAGGTCGGGAGAGGATACAATGAGCAGTTCTTC. It specifies CASSRVKVGRGYNEQFF. Filled out from reference TRBV9 and TRBJ2-1, the complete variable domain reads DSGVTQTPKHLITATGQRVTLRCSPRSGDLSVYWYQQSLDQGLQFLIQYYNGEERAKGNILERFSAQQFPDLHSELNLSSLELGDSALYFCASSRVKVGRGYNEQFFGPGTRLTVL.

The V call is TRBV2, the J call TRBJ1-2; D is unclear. V lost 8 bases to trimming and J lost 5 bases, with 9 bases between them. There are 11 residues in the CDR3. Germline-derived CDR1 and CDR2 are SNHLY and FYNNEI. In DNA, the CDR3 is TGTGCCAGCGGAAGGGAGTATGGCTACACCTTC. Encoded protein: CASGREYGYTF.

In this sample, this clone turned up once. The CDR3 spells CASSPGTGVTGELFF. The CDR3 nucleotides read TGTGCCAGCAGCCCCGGGACAGGGGTAACCGGGGAGCTGTTTTTT. This rearrangement joins TRBV9 to TRBJ2-2; TRBD1 matches at 10 bases. The CDR3 totals 15 residues. CDR1 and CDR2 (germline): SGDLS, YYNGEE. With V trimmed by 4 bases and J by 5 bases, 5 bases remained unmatched.

Concerning this clone: At one boundary the junction diverges from the germline segment, which might be a read error. The V call is TRBV28, the J call TRBJ2-1; D gene uncertain. The length of the CDR3 is 12 residues. Germline V gives CDR1 MDHEN, CDR2 SYDVKM. Here the CDR3 reads CAGSLKRLEQFF. DNA of the CDR3: TGTGCCGGCAGTTTAAAGAGGCTTGAGCAGTTCTTC.

CDR3 region: CASGRTGPVGNTIYF. CDR3 nucleotide sequence: TGTGCCAGCGGGCGGACTGGTCCGGTGGGAAACACCATATATTTT. The rearrangement joins TRBV6-5 to TRBJ1-3; D gene unclear. The CDR3 covers 15 residues. V was trimmed by 8 bases and J by 4 bases, leaving 18 bases between them. CDR1 and CDR2 from the germline V gene are MNHEY and SVGAGI.

The chain combines TRBV24-1 with TRBJ2-1, with TRBD2 matching 7 bases. CDR1 and CDR2 from the germline V gene are KGHDR and SFDVKD. Unmatched junction bases numbered 7, after V lost 9 bases and J lost 9 bases. This CDR3 comprises 12 residues. CDR3 region: CATVLAQVEQFF. CDR3 nucleotides: TGTGCCACCGTACTAGCGCAGGTTGAGCAGTTCTTC.

This chain connects TRBV6-4 to TRBJ1-2; D perhaps matches TRBD1 (6 bases). The CDR3 runs 14 residues. Germline V CDR1 and CDR2: MRHNA, SNTAGT. The V end lost 3 bases, the J end lost 5 bases, and 13 bases lay between the germline ends. This CDR3 reads CASSETGSRYGYTF. CDR3 coding DNA: TGTGCCAGCAGTGAAACAGGGTCGAGGTATGGCTACACCTTC.

The gene calls are TRBV21-1 and TRBJ2-1; the table names TRBD1, a call not compared with the DNA. TRBV21-1 is termed a pseudogene. This CDR3 is built from 13 residues. DNA for the CDR3: TGTGCCGGGGGACAGGGTTCGTCGAATGAGCAGTTCTTC. It yields the protein CAGGQGSSNEQFF.

The chain employs TRBV6-5 and TRBJ2-7; 11 bases match TRBD1. Germline values: CDR1 MNHEY, CDR2 SVGAGI. J was trimmed by 5 bases and V by 7 bases; bases with no gene match: 7. The CDR3 is 14 amino acids. CDR3 coding DNA: TGTGCCAGCAAGGACAGGGGGCTAAGGGACGAGCAGTACTTC. The encoded protein is CASKDRGLRDEQYF.

The J gene is TRBJ2-1, the V gene TRBV2, with 7 nucleotides matching TRBD1. The CDR3 runs 15 residues. Germline assignment: CDR1 SNHLY and CDR2 FYNNEI. The junction had 6 bases not matched to a gene; V was cut back by 6 bases and J by 1 base. CDR3 in amino acids: CASSPDRLSYNEQFF. For the CDR3, the DNA is TGTGCCAGCAGCCCGGACAGGCTTTCCTACAATGAGCAGTTCTTC. Full variable domain (remainder filled in from reference TRBV2 and TRBJ2-1): EPEVTQTPSHQVTQMGQEVILRCVPISNHLYFYWYRQILGQKVEFLVSFYNNEISEKSEIFDDQFSVERPDGSNFTLKIRSTKLEDSAMYFCASSPDRLSYNEQFFGPGTRLTVL.

The chain joins TRBV29-1 to TRBJ2-3, with D maybe TRBD2 (5 bases). CDR3 length equals 14 residues. CDR1 and CDR2 from the germline V gene are SQVTM and ANQGSEA. V lost 8 bases, J lost 3 bases, and 18 bases lay in between. Here the CDR3 DNA reads TGCAGCTCCGTGGGATTTCCGGGGACAGATACGCAGTATTTT. Translation gives CSSVGFPGTDTQYF.

This chain uses TRBV2 with TRBJ1-2; D uncertain. V gave up 6 bases and J gave up 4 bases, with 12 bases separating them. Germline V gives CDR1 SNHLY, CDR2 FYNNEI. The CDR3 loop spans 13 amino acids. CDR3: CASRPVVFYGYTF. In DNA, the CDR3 is TGTGCCAGCAGGCCGGTCGTATTCTATGGCTACACCTTC. Together with reference TRBV2 and TRBJ1-2, the CDR3 gives the full variable domain: EPEVTQTPSHQVTQMGQEVILRCVPISNHLYFYWYRQILGQKVEFLVSFYNNEISEKSEIFDDQFSVERPDGSNFTLKIRSTKLEDSAMYFCASRPVVFYGYTFGSGTRLTVV.

This chain links TRBV3-1 (or the pseudogene TRBV3-2) with TRBJ2-1; 7 nucleotides agree with TRBD2. The CDR3 consists of 15 residues. The V and J ends lost 2 bases and 4 bases, in that order; junction bases with no gene match: 5. Looked up from germline, CDR1 is LGHDT and CDR2 is YNNKEL (reference sequence). The CDR3 region is CASSQLADRYNEQFF. The CDR3 coding sequence is TGTGCCAGCAGCCAACTAGCGGACCGTTACAATGAGCAGTTCTTC.

The gene calls are TRBV13 and TRBJ2-1, with 9 bases identical to TRBD2. With 7 bases clipped from V and 0 bases from J, the junction kept 10 bases outside the gene matches. Germline V gene sequence: CDR1 PRHDT, CDR2 FYEKMQ (reference sequence). The CDR3 covers 17 residues. This chain's CDR3 is CASTRGSGGSSYNEQFF. CDR3 nucleotide sequence: TGTGCCAGCACCCGGGGTAGCGGGGGCAGCTCCTACAATGAGCAGTTCTTC.

The chain employs TRBV12-5 and TRBJ1-2, with TRBD1 matching 9 bases. CDR1 and CDR2 (germline): LGHNT, FRNRAP. The CDR3 is 16 amino acids. The trim removed 1 base at V and 6 bases at J, leaving 9 bases unmatched. In DNA form, the CDR3 reads TGTGCTAGTGGTTTGGACGTTGGACAGGGGACGGATGGCTACACCTTC. Its translation is CASGLDVGQGTDGYTF. The variable domain in full, with the rest retrieved from reference TRBV12-5 and TRBJ1-2, is DARVTQTPRHKVTEMGQEVTMRCQPILGHNTVFWYRQTMMQGLELLAYFRNRAPLDDSGMPKDRFSAEMPDATLATLKIQPSEPRDSAVYFCASGLDVGQGTDGYTFGSGTRLTVV.

This chain connects TRBV7-2 to TRBJ2-1; 8 bases match TRBD2. The germline V gene encodes CDR1 SGHTA and CDR2 FQGNSA. The length of the CDR3 is 15 residues. V was pared by 1 base and J by 4 bases, with 3 bases of the junction left unmatched. As DNA, the CDR3 is TGTGCCAGCAGCTTAGAATCTAGCGGGTACAATGAGCAGTTCTTC. Protein sequence: CASSLESSGYNEQFF. The entire variable domain, with the rest obtained from reference TRBV7-2 and TRBJ2-1, is as follows: GAGVSQSPSNKVTEKGKDVELRCDPISGHTALYWYRQSLGQGLEFLIYFQGNSAPDKSGLPSDRFSAERTGGSVSTLTIQRTQQEDSAVYLCASSLESSGYNEQFFGPGTRLTVL.

The chain uses TRBV6-5 and TRBJ1-4; 10 bases agree with TRBD1. Germline trimming cut 4 bases from V and 11 bases from J; bases unmatched to any gene: 7. The germline CDR1 and CDR2 sequences are MNHEY and SVGAGI. This CDR3 comprises 14 residues. The CDR3 coding sequence is TGTGCCAGCAGTTCCTCAGACAGGGGGCTGAAACTGTTTTTT. Translation gives CASSSSDRGLKLFF.

The rearrangement joins TRBV20-1 to TRBJ1-5; 10 bases are a match to TRBD1. V trimming: 3 bases; J trimming: 6 bases; junction bases outside the gene matches: 8. Germline V gene lookup returns CDR1 DFQATT and CDR2 SNEGSKA (reference sequence). The length of the CDR3 is 15 residues. The CDR3 loop is CSASPTGGWGQPQHF. The DNA for the CDR3 is TGCAGTGCTAGTCCGACAGGGGGCTGGGGTCAGCCCCAGCATTTT.

The genes are TRBV11-2 and TRBJ2-3; 10 bases are a match to TRBD1. Germline lookup yields CDR1 SGHAT and CDR2 FQNNGV. The CDR3 covers 15 residues. After removal of 4 bases from V and 0 bases from J, the junction contained 1 base not matched to a gene. Here the CDR3 reads CASSWTGGSTDTQYF. CDR3 DNA sequence: TGTGCCAGCAGCTGGACAGGGGGGAGCACAGATACGCAGTATTTT.

The chain is built from TRBV6-5 and TRBJ1-1, with D perhaps matching TRBD1 (6 bases). Trimming removed 7 bases from V and 10 bases from J, with 16 bases in between. The CDR3 has 12 amino acids. Per the germline V gene, CDR1 is MNHEY and CDR2 is SVGAGI. CDR3 nucleotides: TGTGCCAGCATCTCACGGGGGGGCCCAGCTTTCTTT. Protein: CASISRGGPAFF.

This chain connects TRBV27 to TRBJ1-5; D not resolved. The CDR3 is 15 residues long. The V end lost 2 bases, the J end lost 2 bases, and 10 bases lay between the germline ends. Germline CDR1 and CDR2: MNHEY and SMNVEV (reference sequence). CDR3 region: CASSLNKRGNQPQHF. The DNA for the CDR3 is TGTGCCAGCAGTTTAAACAAGCGTGGCAATCAGCCCCAGCATTTT.

J is TRBJ2-1 and V is TRBV29-1; weak D call: TRBD2 (5 bases). The germline V and J ends were trimmed by 1 base and 3 bases, with 13 bases remaining between them. This CDR3 region has 15 residues. Germline V CDR1 and CDR2: SQVTM, ANQGSEA. The CDR3 nucleotides read TGCAGCGTTGAAGGGGGTGGAGGCTTCTACAATGAGCAGTTCTTC. Protein: CSVEGGGGFYNEQFF.

This clone has a single count. The V call is TRBV19, the J call TRBJ2-3, with 8 bases lining up with TRBD2. The CDR3 totals 14 residues. The trim removed 3 bases at V and 4 bases at J, leaving 3 bases unmatched. The germline CDR1 and CDR2 sequences are LNHDA and SQIVND (reference sequence). The DNA of the CDR3 is TGTGCCAGTAGTATCTCGCGGGGGGCAGATACGCAGTATTTT. Translation: CASSISRGADTQYF.

The rearrangement joins TRBV7-8 to TRBJ2-1; D perhaps matches TRBD2 (5 bases). This CDR3 contains 17 residues. Trimming removed 1 base at V and 0 bases at J, with 13 bases between. Per germline, CDR1 SGHVS and CDR2 FQNEAQ. Here the CDR3 reads CASSLVTSPSSYNEQFF. As DNA, the CDR3 is TGTGCCAGCAGCTTAGTTACTAGTCCCAGCTCCTACAATGAGCAGTTCTTC.

The chain combines TRBV6-6 with TRBJ1-5; D is undetermined. This CDR3 comprises 15 residues. The germline V gene has CDR1 MNHNY and CDR2 SVGAGI (reference sequence). Trimming took off 6 bases at V and 4 bases at J, with 16 bases between the two ends. The CDR3, as DNA: TGTGCCAGCAGCAGGTTTGGGTCTGAGAATCAGCCCCAGCATTTT. It is translated as CASSRFGSENQPQHF.

The chain links TRBV5-5 to TRBJ2-3; TRBD2 matches at 7 bases. Germline values: CDR1 SGHKS, CDR2 YYEKEE (reference sequence). Losses at the gene ends were 4 bases for V and 0 bases for J; bases not matched to a gene: 11. The CDR3 covers 17 residues. The DNA for the CDR3 is TGTGCCAGCAGCGGTGGTAGCGGGCGTACTAGCACAGATACGCAGTATTTT. Translating it yields CASSGGSGRTSTDTQYF.

The CDR3 loop is CASSEAGTGTYEQYF. In nucleotides, the CDR3 is TGTGCCAGCAGTGAAGCAGGGACAGGTACCTACGAGCAGTACTTC. This rearrangement joins TRBV2 to TRBJ2-7, with 8 bases identical to TRBD1. V lost 0 bases to trimming and J lost 2 bases; unmatched junction nucleotides: 3. CDR1 and CDR2 (germline): SNHLY, FYNNEI. CDR3 length: 15 amino acids.

The genes are TRBV7-2 and TRBJ1-4; 7 bases are shared with TRBD1. This CDR3 region has 15 residues. Unmatched junction bases numbered 7, after V lost 4 bases and J lost 5 bases. Germline CDR1 and CDR2: SGHTA and FQGNSA. The CDR3 loop is CASSSREGANEKLFF. In nucleotides, the CDR3 is TGTGCCAGCAGCTCCCGGGAGGGGGCCAATGAAAAACTGTTTTTT.

The rearrangement joins TRBV24-1 to TRBJ2-1; tentative D call: TRBD1 (5 bases). This CDR3 has 13 residues. Germline-derived CDR1 and CDR2 are KGHDR and SFDVKD. The germline V and J ends were trimmed by 6 bases and 3 bases, with 8 bases remaining between them. The CDR3 DNA reads TGTGCCACCAGTAGGGGCGACTACAATGAGCAGTTCTTC. Its translation is CATSRGDYNEQFF.

The chain is built from TRBV5-1 and TRBJ2-7; TRBD1 matches 10 bases. Trimming at V came to 3 bases and at J to 2 bases, leaving 5 bases not matched to a gene. Germline values: CDR1 SGHRS, CDR2 YFSETQ. The CDR3 is made up of 15 amino acids. CDR3 nucleotides: TGCGCCAGCAGCTCAAGACAGGGGGCTGCCTACGAGCAGTACTTC. It yields the protein CASSSRQGAAYEQYF.